This T cell receptor beta chain was sequenced in a study of blood T cell repertoires in COVID-19. Germline-derived CDR1 and CDR2 are SGHRS and YFSETQ. Trimming took 7 bases from V and 2 from J; bases not matched to a gene: 8. CDR3 length: 15 residues. This clone was picked up many times. This table comes from immunoSEQ multiplex PCR, and its TCRdb copy is limited to in-frame clones, with some not included. The sample lists over 130,000 clones, about 86% occurring once. Sequencing was done on a sample of peripheral blood. V gene TRBV5-1 combines with J gene TRBJ2-2; TRBD1 agrees at 7 bases. This clonotype originated in a human donor in a cohort sampled during active COVID-19. CDR3 DNA sequence: TGCGCCAGCCATGCTCAAGGGGGCAACACCGGGGAGCTGTTTTTT. It translates to CASHAQGGNTGELFF.